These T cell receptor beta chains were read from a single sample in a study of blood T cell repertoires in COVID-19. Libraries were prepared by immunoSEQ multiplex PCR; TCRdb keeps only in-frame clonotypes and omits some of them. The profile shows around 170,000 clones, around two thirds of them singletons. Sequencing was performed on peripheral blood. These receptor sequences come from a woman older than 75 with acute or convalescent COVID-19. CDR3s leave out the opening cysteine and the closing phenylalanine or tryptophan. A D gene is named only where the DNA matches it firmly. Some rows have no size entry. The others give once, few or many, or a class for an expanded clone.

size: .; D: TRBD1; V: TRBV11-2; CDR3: ASSRWTGGSLYGYT
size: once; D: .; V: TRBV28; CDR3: ASSLGGNGNEQF
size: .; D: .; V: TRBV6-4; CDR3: ASSDAPRGYGYT
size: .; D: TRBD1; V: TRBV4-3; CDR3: ASSAGQGFTEAF
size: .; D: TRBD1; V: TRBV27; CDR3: ASSSGATGDAYEQY
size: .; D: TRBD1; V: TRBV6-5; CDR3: ASSSDRGGPLH
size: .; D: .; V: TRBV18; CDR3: ASSPAQGSYEQY
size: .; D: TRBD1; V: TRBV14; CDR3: ASSRQGVFTETQY
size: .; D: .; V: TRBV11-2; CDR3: ASSPAVSGNTIY
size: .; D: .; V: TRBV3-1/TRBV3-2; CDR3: ASSLPGPAGSPLH
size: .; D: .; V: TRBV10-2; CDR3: ASRTGRNEKLF
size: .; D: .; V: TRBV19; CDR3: ASSTQIRLDTQY
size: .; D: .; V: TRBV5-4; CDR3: ASSLGSGEYEQY
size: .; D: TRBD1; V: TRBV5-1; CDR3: ASSLGQGREQY
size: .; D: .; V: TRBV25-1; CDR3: ASSGLNLATNEKLF
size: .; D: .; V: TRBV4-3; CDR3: ASSQDPAGDTQY
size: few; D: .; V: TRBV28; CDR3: ASIGRTGTYEQY
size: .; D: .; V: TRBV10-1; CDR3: ASSGVTGKNEQF
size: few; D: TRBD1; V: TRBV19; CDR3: ASSGGTGRNTEAF
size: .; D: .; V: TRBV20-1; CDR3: SARGPGTAF
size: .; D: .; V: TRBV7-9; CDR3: ASSLDWQPQH
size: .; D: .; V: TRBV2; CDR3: ASSPSQGGYSGANVLT
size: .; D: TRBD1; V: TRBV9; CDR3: ASSETGTFTGELF
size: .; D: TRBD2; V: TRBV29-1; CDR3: SVRAGLAGFRVGPYEQY